Listed here are 7 T cell receptor beta chains from one sample, sequenced in a study of CD8 T cells in ankylosing spondylitis. TCRdb redid the calling of the 5' RACE reads with MiXCR, one entry per CDR3 protein. The repertoire holds about 140,000 distinct CDR3 sequences, with roughly 30% as singletons. Sequences were obtained from synovial fluid, either unsorted or a sorted T cell fraction (not recorded which). These TCRs come from a male donor with ankylosing spondylitis.

In DNA, the CDR3 is TGCGCCAGCTTCCAAAGGGGGCTAGCGGCCTCCTACGAGCAGTACTTC. It codes for CASFQRGLAASYEQYF. This chain connects TRBV4-1 to TRBJ2-7; perhaps D is TRBD1 or TRBD2 (7 bases each). Per the germline V gene, CDR1 is MGHRA and CDR2 is YSYEKL. Trimming took 8 bases from V and 0 from J, leaving 20 bases between them. This CDR3 spans 16 amino acids.

The chain has TRBV9 and TRBJ2-1; the D gene is possibly TRBD1 (5 bases). Trimming took off 0 bases at V and 5 bases at J, with 12 bases between the two ends. The CDR3 loop spans 15 amino acids. Germline CDR1 and CDR2: SGDLS and YYNGEE. The CDR3, as DNA: TGTGCCAGCAGCGTAGAAGGGGCCCGGGACAATGAGCAGTTCTTC. This codes for CASSVEGARDNEQFF.

The rearrangement joins TRBV7-9 to TRBJ1-6; TRBD1 matches at 10 bases. Trimming took 1 base from V and 8 from J; bases not matched to a gene: 2. This CDR3 contains 15 residues. The germline V gene encodes CDR1 SEHNR and CDR2 FQNEAQ (reference sequence). Here the CDR3 reads CASSLETGGYSPLHF. CDR3 sequence (DNA): TGTGCCAGCAGCTTAGAGACAGGGGGCTATTCACCCCTCCACTTT.

CDR3 loop: CASRGPISSTEAFF. In DNA, the CDR3 is TGTGCCAGCAGGGGCCCTATTTCCTCCACTGAAGCTTTCTTT. J is TRBJ1-1 and V is TRBV2; D is unclear. Per germline, CDR1 SNHLY and CDR2 FYNNEI. The V gene lost 6 bases and the J gene lost 4 bases, with 15 bases spanning the gap. This CDR3 is built from 14 residues.

This clonotype was seen many times. The chain is built from TRBV20-1 and TRBJ1-1; D call uncertain. The germline V gene has CDR1 DFQATT and CDR2 SNEGSKA (reference sequence). Trimming removed 6 bases at V and 0 bases at J, with 17 bases between. The CDR3 is 15 residues long. CDR3 DNA: TGCAGTGCGCTAAGAGGCCTCAAAATGAACACTGAAGCTTTCTTT. Its protein is CSALRGLKMNTEAFF.

V usage is TRBV7-2 and J usage is TRBJ1-6; the D is unclear. From germline, CDR1 is SGHTA and CDR2 FQGNSA. The CDR3 loop spans 14 amino acids. The germline V and J ends were trimmed by 1 base and 7 bases, with 8 bases remaining between them. The CDR3 DNA sequence: TGTGCCAGCAGCTTAGAGTCGTCCAATTCACCCCTCCACTTT. Translating it yields CASSLESSNSPLHF. Looking up the rest from reference TRBV7-2 and TRBJ1-6 gives the full variable domain: GAGVSQSPSNKVTEKGKDVELRCDPISGHTALYWYRQSLGQGLEFLIYFQGNSAPDKSGLPSDRFSAERTGGSVSTLTIQRTQQEDSAVYLCASSLESSNSPLHFGNGTRLTVT.

The J gene is TRBJ2-1, the V gene TRBV10-2; 7 positions agree with TRBD2. Looked up from germline, CDR1 is WSHSY and CDR2 is SAAADI. With 6 bases clipped from V and 1 base from J, the junction kept 9 bases outside the gene matches. The CDR3 length is 16 residues. The CDR3 here is CASRAAVAGSYNEQFF. Written as DNA, the CDR3 is TGCGCCAGCAGGGCGGCCGTAGCGGGTTCCTACAATGAGCAGTTCTTC.